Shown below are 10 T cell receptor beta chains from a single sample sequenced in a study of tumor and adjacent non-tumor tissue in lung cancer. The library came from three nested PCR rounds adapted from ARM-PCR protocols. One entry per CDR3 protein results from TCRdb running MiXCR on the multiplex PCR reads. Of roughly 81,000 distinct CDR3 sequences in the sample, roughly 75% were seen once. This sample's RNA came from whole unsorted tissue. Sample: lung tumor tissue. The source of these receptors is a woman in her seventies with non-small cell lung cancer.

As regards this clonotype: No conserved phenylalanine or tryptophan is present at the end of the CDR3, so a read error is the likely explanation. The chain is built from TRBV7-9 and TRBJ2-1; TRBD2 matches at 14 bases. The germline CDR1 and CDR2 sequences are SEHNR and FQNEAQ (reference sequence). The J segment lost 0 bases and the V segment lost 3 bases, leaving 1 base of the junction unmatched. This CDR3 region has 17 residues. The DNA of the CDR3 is TGTGCCAGCAGCTTCGGGACTAGCGGGAGCTCCTACAATGAGCAGTTCCTC. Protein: CASSFGTSGSSYNEQFL.

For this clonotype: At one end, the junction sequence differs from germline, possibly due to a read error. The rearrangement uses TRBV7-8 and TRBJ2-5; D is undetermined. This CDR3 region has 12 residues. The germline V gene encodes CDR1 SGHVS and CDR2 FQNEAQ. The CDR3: CASSLWPEIQYF. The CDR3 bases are TGTGCCAGTAGCCTATGGCCAGAGATCCAGTACTTC.

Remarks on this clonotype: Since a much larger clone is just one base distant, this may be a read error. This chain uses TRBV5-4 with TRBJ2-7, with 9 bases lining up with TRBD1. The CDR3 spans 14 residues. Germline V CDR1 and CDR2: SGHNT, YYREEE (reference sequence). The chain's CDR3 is CTSSLGYRGHEQYF. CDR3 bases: TGTACCAGCAGCTTGGGGTACAGGGGGCACGAGCAGTACTTC.

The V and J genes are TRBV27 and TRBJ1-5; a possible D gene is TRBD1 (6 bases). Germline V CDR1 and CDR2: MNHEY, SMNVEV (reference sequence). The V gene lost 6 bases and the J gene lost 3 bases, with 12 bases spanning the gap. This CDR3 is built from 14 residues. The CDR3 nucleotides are TGTGCCAGCAGCCCTTACAGGGCCAATCAGCCCCAGCATTTT. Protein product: CASSPYRANQPQHF.

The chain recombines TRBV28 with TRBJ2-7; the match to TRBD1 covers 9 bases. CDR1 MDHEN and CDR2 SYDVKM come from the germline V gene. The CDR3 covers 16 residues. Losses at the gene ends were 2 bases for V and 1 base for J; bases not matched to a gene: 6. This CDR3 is CASSLPRDRVSYEQYF. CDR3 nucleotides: TGTGCCAGCAGTTTACCCCGGGACAGGGTTTCCTACGAGCAGTACTTC.

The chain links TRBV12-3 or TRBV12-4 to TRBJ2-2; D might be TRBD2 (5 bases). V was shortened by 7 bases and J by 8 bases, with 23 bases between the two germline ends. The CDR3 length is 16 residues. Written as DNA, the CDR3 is TGTGCCAGCATCCCACCTTTAGCTAGCAACATTGGGGAGCTGTTTTTT. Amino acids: CASIPPLASNIGELFF.

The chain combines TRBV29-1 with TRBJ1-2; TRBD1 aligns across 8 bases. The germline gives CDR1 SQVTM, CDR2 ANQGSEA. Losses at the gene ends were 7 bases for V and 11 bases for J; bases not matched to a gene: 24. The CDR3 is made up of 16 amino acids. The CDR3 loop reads CSAMTGEVGFAYDYTF. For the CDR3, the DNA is TGCAGCGCTATGACAGGGGAGGTAGGATTCGCCTATGATTACACCTTC.

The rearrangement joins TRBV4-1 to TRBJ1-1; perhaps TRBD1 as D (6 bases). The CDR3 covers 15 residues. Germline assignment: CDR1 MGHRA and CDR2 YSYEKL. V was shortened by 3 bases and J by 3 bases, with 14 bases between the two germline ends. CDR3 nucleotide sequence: TGCGCCAGCAGCCATAGGGACACTGGGGACACTGAAGCTTTCTTT. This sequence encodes CASSHRDTGDTEAFF.

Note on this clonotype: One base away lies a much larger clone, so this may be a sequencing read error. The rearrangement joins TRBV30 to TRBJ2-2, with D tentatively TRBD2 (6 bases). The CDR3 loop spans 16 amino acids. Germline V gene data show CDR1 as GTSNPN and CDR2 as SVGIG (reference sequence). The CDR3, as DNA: TGTGCCTGGAGTGTACGTGACAGCGCGGCCGGCGGGGACCTGTTTTTT. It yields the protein CAWSVRDSAAGGDLFF.

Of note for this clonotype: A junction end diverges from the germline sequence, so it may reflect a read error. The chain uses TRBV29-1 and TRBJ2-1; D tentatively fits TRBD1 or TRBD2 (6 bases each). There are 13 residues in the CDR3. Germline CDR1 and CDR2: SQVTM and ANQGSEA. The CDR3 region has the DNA TGCAGCGGGGGGGCAGGGACCGGTAATGAGCGGTTCTTC. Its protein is CSGGAGTGNERFF.